This T cell receptor beta chain was identified during a study of blood T cell repertoires in COVID-19. Study-wide background: Donors in the United States, Italy and Spain gave samples during acute or convalescent COVID-19. PBMCs, B-cell-depleted T cells, or T cells were the source of the cDNA or gDNA that made up the material.

Trimming took off 3 bases at V and 1 base at J, with 6 bases between the two ends. The V gene's germline CDR1 is GTSNPN and CDR2 SVGIG (reference sequence). There are 13 residues in the CDR3. Source study methods: The authors estimated nucleated cell counts from reference gene primer amplification. Assay used: immunoSEQ multiplex PCR; TCRdb lists only in-frame clones, some missing. The DNA was the basis for D and trimming; V, J and clone size are from that table. The sample holds more than 35,000 clones; approximately 70% are singletons and the top ten take 6.2%. The chain carries TRBV30 and TRBJ2-2; D gene unclear. The sequence was collected from a man of 80 years or more with acute or convalescent COVID-19. Sample: peripheral blood. CDR3 in amino acids: CAWSPVNTGELFF. CDR3 bases: TGTGCCTGGAGCCCGGTGAACACCGGGGAGCTGTTTTTT.